This TCR beta chain was captured by sequencing in a study of CD8+CD57+ T cells in acquired aplastic anemia. In the study overall: Mean DNA quantity obtained from sorted CD4+ and CD8+ cells was around 3.2 ug. Notes on the study in general: Shared by patients and controls, 25 to 30 CD8+ CDR3s were abundant in patients. Significant differences in CD8+ Simpson's diversity were not observed between patients and controls.

The template used for profiling TCR beta VDJ and CDR3 was genomic DNA. Using its own MiXCR run on the reads, TCRdb lists one record per CDR3 protein. The profile shows about 270,000 distinct CDR3 sequences, roughly 50% of them singletons. This clonotype was counted at least ten times. Antigen unknown. CDR3 length equals 17 residues. Trimming pared 0 bases from V and 0 bases from J, leaving 16 bases between. The germline V gene has CDR1 DFQATT and CDR2 SNEGSKA (reference sequence). This receptor was identified in a human donor with severe aplastic anemia or a healthy control (not recorded which). V and J are TRBV20-1 and TRBJ2-3, with a weak D call TRBD1 (5 bases). The source material was sorted CD4+, CD8+, or CD8+CD57+ T cells (not recorded which) from PBMCs. The CDR3 nucleotides read TGCAGTGCTAGAGACGCACAGGCGAGATTTAGCACAGATACGCAGTATTTT. Residues: CSARDAQARFSTDTQYF.